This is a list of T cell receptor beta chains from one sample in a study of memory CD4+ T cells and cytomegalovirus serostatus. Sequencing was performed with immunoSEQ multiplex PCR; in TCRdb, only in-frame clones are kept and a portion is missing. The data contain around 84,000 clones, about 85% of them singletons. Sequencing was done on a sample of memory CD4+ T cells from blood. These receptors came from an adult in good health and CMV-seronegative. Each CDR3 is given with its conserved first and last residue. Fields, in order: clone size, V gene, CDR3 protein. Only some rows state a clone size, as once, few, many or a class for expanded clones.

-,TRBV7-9,CASSPVGVHEQYF
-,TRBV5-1,CASGWTENTEAFF
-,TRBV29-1,CITGLGRGDGYTF
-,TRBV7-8,CASSPGGWTGNTIYF
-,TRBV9,CASSLGISGNTIYF
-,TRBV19,CASSIAENNSPLHF
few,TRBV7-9,CASSINTEAFF
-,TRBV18,CASNKNTGELFF
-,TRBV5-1,CASNSGWIINTGELFF
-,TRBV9,CASSVGTGGRGYEQYF
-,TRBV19,CASSLLTGAGANVLTF
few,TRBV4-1,CASSQIGPFGADTQYF
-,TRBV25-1,CASSSGRSSGNTIYF
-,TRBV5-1,CASSEATSEKLFF
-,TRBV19,CASSIDRRPQETQYF
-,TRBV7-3,CASSISQSYGYTF
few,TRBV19,CASRENTEAFF
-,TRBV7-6,CASSLALGNTIYF
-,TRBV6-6,CAILKDSDSNQPQHF
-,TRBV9,CASSETPSVTDTQYF
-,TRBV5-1,CASSLVATNEKLFF
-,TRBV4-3,CASSQDRGGQGYTF
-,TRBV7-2,CASSLYEDSGNTIYF
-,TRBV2,CASSEGYWNTEAFF
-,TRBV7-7,CASSLEGAGGPKTQYF
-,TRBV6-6,CASSPQGASGNTEAFF
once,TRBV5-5,CASSPDGQGYGYTF
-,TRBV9,CASSVSVGGDGYTF
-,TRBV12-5,CASGFQAGDRAGEQYF
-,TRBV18,CASSPSTGELFF
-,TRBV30,CAWTTGTHQNTEAFF
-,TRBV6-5,CASSYLRQGTNEKLFF
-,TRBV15,CATSSRAGGSYNEQFF
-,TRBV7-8,CASSLAPQGTNYGYTF
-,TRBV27,CASSLLAGSYGYTF
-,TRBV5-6,CASSLKGWPEAFF
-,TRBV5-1,CASSWRGQGVNTEAFF
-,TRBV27,CASSWSDGRYEQYF
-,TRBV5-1,CASSSDQKRGQYF
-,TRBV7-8,CASSSGTGDWYGYTF
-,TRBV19,CASSIQRGALGNEQFF
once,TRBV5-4,CASSLGGGVSTDTQYF
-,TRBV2,CASQGGQGNTDTQYF
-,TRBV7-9,CASSLGGHRGPTNEKLFF
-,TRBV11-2,CASSLVGRGLYGNTIYF
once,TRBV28,CASSLRGLTNSGNTIYF
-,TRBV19,CASSTGTGGEKLFF
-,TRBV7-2,CASSLTSTPSYEQYF
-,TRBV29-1,CSVSPGSSRSEQYF
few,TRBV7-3,CASSPSGVAFQPQHF
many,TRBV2,CASSGGSNTEAFF
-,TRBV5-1,CASSPPGEGQEQFF
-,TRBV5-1,CASSTRLGEPTGELFF
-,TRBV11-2,CASSLARDNYGYTF
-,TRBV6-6,CASSSDRGGTEAFF
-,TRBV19,CASSRMTPANYGYTF